These 14 T cell receptor beta chains came from one sample sequenced in a study of Ad26.COV2.S vaccination and SARS-CoV-2 variants. The treatment denotes: roughly 18 received Ad26.COV2.S at low or high dose, single or two shots; about five received placebo; per-sample allocation not given. Samples came from day 63 after the first vaccine or placebo injection. TCRdb's copy holds only in-frame clones and misses some; the assay was immunoSEQ multiplex PCR. The data hold about 320,000 clones, with around four fifths observed a single time. Material: peripheral blood, obtained in a trial of Ad26.COV2.S vaccine versus placebo. The receptors shown here come from a person aged 18-60 years who received the Ad26.COV2.S COVID-19 vaccine or a placebo.

This rearrangement joins TRBV6-1 to TRBJ1-5; 11 bases match TRBD1. The CDR3 has 18 amino acids. Germline assignment: CDR1 MNHNS and CDR2 SASEGT. The V gene end was trimmed by 2 bases and the J gene end by 4 bases; junction bases not matched to a gene: 10. This CDR3 reads CASSERLGTGGPNQPQHF. CDR3 in DNA: TGTGCCAGCAGTGAACGTCTAGGGACAGGGGGACCAAATCAGCCCCAGCATTTT.

The chain joins TRBV7-3 to TRBJ2-2; no firm D call. CDR3 size: 12 residues. Trimming removed 2 bases from V and 3 bases from J, with 1 base in between. Per germline, CDR1 SGHTA and CDR2 FQGTGA. This chain's CDR3 is CASSLYTGELFF. In DNA, the CDR3 is TGTGCCAGCAGCTTATACACCGGGGAGCTGTTTTTT.

The CDR3 region is CAIRTTGANSNEQFF. In DNA form, the CDR3 reads TGTGCCATCAGGACGACAGGGGCAAATAGCAATGAGCAGTTCTTC. V gene TRBV10-3 combines with J gene TRBJ2-1; 8 bases are a match to TRBD1. Germline V CDR1 and CDR2: ENHRY, SYGVKD. Germline trimming cut 6 bases from V and 6 bases from J; bases unmatched to any gene: 10. The CDR3 extends over 15 amino acids.

This chain uses TRBV18 with TRBJ1-1, with 7 bases fitting TRBD1. The J segment lost 1 base and the V segment lost 3 bases, leaving 11 bases of the junction unmatched. CDR1 KGHSH and CDR2 LQKENI come from the germline V gene. CDR3 length equals 17 residues. CDR3 bases: TGTGCCAGCTCACCTACTAATGGAGCAGGGGGGAACACTGAAGCTTTCTTT. As protein: CASSPTNGAGGNTEAFF.

A single count supports this clone. This chain uses TRBV11-2 with TRBJ2-1, with 7 bases that match TRBD2. Per germline, CDR1 SGHAT and CDR2 FQNNGV. V shed 6 bases and J 0 bases; nucleotides not matched to a gene: 8. CDR3 size: 16 residues. This CDR3 reads CASSRLAASSYNEQFF. The DNA of the CDR3 is TGTGCCAGCAGTCGTCTAGCGGCGAGCTCCTACAATGAGCAGTTCTTC.

The V gene is TRBV27, the J gene TRBJ2-1; TRBD1 agrees at 11 bases. The germline V gene encodes CDR1 MNHEY and CDR2 SMNVEV (reference sequence). J was trimmed by 6 bases and V by 4 bases; bases with no gene match: 5. The CDR3 loop spans 15 amino acids. The CDR3 loop reads CASSSGTGGINEQFF. As DNA, the CDR3 is TGTGCCAGCAGTTCCGGGACAGGGGGGATCAATGAGCAGTTCTTC.

This clone was seen once. This chain joins TRBV14 and TRBJ1-6, with 9 positions matching TRBD1. V lost 4 bases, J lost 6 bases, and 4 bases stayed unmatched. The CDR3 totals 15 residues. Germline V gene lookup returns CDR1 SGHDN and CDR2 FVKESK. The CDR3 spells CASSPQQGANSPLHF. DNA of the CDR3: TGTGCCAGCAGCCCTCAACAGGGGGCTAATTCACCCCTCCACTTT.

The chain recombines TRBV2 with TRBJ2-5; unclear D gene. Germline values: CDR1 SNHLY, CDR2 FYNNEI. V lost 7 bases and J lost 5, with 17 bases in between. This CDR3 has 14 amino acids. Written as DNA, the CDR3 is TGTGCCAGCACCGCCCAGGTCAGTTCGGAGACCCAGTACTTC. Its translation is CASTAQVSSETQYF.

This rearrangement joins TRBV7-2 to TRBJ1-5; 9 bases are shared with TRBD1. V lost 1 base and J lost 6; bases outside the gene matches: 4. CDR1 is SGHTA, CDR2 FQGNSA, per germline. The CDR3 length is 15 residues. The DNA of the CDR3 is TGTGCCAGCAGCTTAGGGGGACAGGGTGGTCAGCCCCAGCATTTT. This translates into CASSLGGQGGQPQHF. The full variable domain, completed using reference TRBV7-2 and TRBJ1-5, is GAGVSQSPSNKVTEKGKDVELRCDPISGHTALYWYRQSLGQGLEFLIYFQGNSAPDKSGLPSDRFSAERTGGSVSTLTIQRTQQEDSAVYLCASSLGGQGGQPQHFGDGTRLSIL.

This clone was found a few times. The chain combines TRBV30 with TRBJ1-6; the D gene is possibly TRBD1 (5 bases). This CDR3 has 14 residues. In germline, CDR1 is GTSNPN, CDR2 SVGIG (reference sequence). V gave up 2 bases and J gave up 6 bases, with 11 bases separating them. CDR3 nucleotides: TGTGCCTGGAGTCAGGGAGCCGGTAATTCACCCCTCCACTTT. This codes for CAWSQGAGNSPLHF. Complete variable domain (other parts from reference TRBV30 and TRBJ1-6): SQTIHQWPATLVQPVGSPLSLECTVEGTSNPNLYWYRQAAGRGLQLLFYSVGIGQISSEVPQNLSASRPQDRQFILSSKKLLLSDSGFYLCAWSQGAGNSPLHFGNGTRLTVT.

This chain connects TRBV12-5 to TRBJ2-2; D unresolved. V was trimmed by 0 bases and J by 6 bases, leaving 11 bases between them. The CDR3 has 15 residues. Germline assignment: CDR1 LGHNT and CDR2 FRNRAP. CDR3: CASGLVTAGPGELFF. CDR3 DNA sequence: TGTGCTAGTGGTTTGGTAACTGCCGGGCCCGGGGAGCTGTTTTTT.

Comments on this clone: The junction shows a germline mismatch at one end, possibly a read error. This chain uses TRBV10-1 with TRBJ2-7; possible D gene TRBD2, 6 bases. In germline, CDR1 is WNHNN, CDR2 SYGVQD (reference sequence). CDR3 length: 8 amino acids. CDR3 sequence: CATRLGDF. The CDR3 DNA reads TGCGCCACCCGACTAGGGGATTTC.

The chain has TRBV12-5 and TRBJ2-7; D is ambiguous. The CDR3 is 14 amino acids. Trimming took off 3 bases at V and 0 bases at J, with 9 bases between the two ends. Germline V lookup: CDR1 LGHNT, CDR2 FRNRAP. This CDR3 is CASGLGRTSYEQYF. In DNA, the CDR3 is TGTGCTAGTGGTTTAGGTAGGACCTCCTACGAGCAGTACTTC.

In regard to this clone: Other DNA sequences in the same sample also yield this CDR3. The DNA of the CDR3 is TGTGCCAGCAGCTTAGGTGGGGGCACTGAAGCTTTCTTT. Translating gives CASSLGGGTEAFF. The chain employs TRBV7-9 and TRBJ1-1, with a weak D call TRBD1 (5 bases). This CDR3 region has 13 residues. CDR1 and CDR2 (germline): SEHNR, FQNEAQ (reference sequence). V lost 1 base and J 4 bases, leaving 7 bases between the germline ends.